These 30 T cell receptor beta chains were sequenced from one sample in a study of blood T cell repertoires in COVID-19. Data came from immunoSEQ multiplex PCR; TCRdb stores just in-frame clones and leaves some out. The sample holds under 450,000 clones; more than 75% are singletons and the top ten take 1.1%. Input material: peripheral blood. All receptors derive from a human donor with acute or convalescent COVID-19. The donor label of this sample is uncertain.

The V gene is TRBV4-1, the J gene TRBJ2-2; TRBD2 agrees at 8 bases. The V gene end was trimmed by 1 base and the J gene end by 1 base; junction bases not matched to a gene: 5. This CDR3 comprises 17 residues. The germline CDR1 and CDR2 sequences are MGHRA and YSYEKL. CDR3 sequence (DNA): TGCGCCAGCAGCCAAGGAGGCCTAGCGGGGAACACCGGGGAGCTGTTTTTT. Translation gives CASSQGGLAGNTGELFF.

The chain combines TRBV28 with TRBJ2-7; a possible D gene is TRBD2 (5 bases). The ends were cut back, 2 bases at V and 6 bases at J, with 5 bases in the middle. CDR3 length equals 11 residues. Germline V gene sequence: CDR1 MDHEN, CDR2 SYDVKM. CDR3: CASSLEGEQYF. The DNA for the CDR3 is TGTGCCAGCAGTTTAGAGGGCGAGCAGTACTTC.

The rearrangement uses TRBV27 and TRBJ1-1; no clear D gene. Trimming pared 5 bases from V and 6 bases from J, leaving 13 bases between. Germline CDR1 MNHEY, CDR2 SMNVEV (reference sequence). The CDR3 spans 13 residues. CDR3 bases: TGTGCCAGCAGTCCCTCGAGGTCGGCTGAAGCTTTCTTT. Protein product: CASSPSRSAEAFF.

J is TRBJ2-7 and V is TRBV7-2; D unresolved. Germline assignment: CDR1 SGHTA and CDR2 FQGNSA. The CDR3 has 13 residues. V gave up 5 bases and J gave up 1 base, with 9 bases separating them. CDR3 nucleotide sequence: TGTGCCAGCAGCCCCGTAACTTCCTACGAGCAGTACTTC. Protein: CASSPVTSYEQYF.

This clone was recorded once. This CDR3 is CASSLGGTVFYEQYF. Here the CDR3 DNA reads TGTGCCAGCAGCTTAGGGGGGACAGTTTTCTACGAGCAGTACTTC. The chain combines TRBV7-2 with TRBJ2-7; TRBD1 aligns across 7 bases. This CDR3 has 15 amino acids. In germline, CDR1 is SGHTA, CDR2 FQGNSA. The V gene end was trimmed by 1 base and the J gene end by 3 bases; junction bases not matched to a gene: 6.

V is TRBV5-7 and J is TRBJ2-1; TRBD2 matches 11 bases. TRBV5-7 is known as an ORF, though its function is uncertain. The CDR3 totals 15 residues. V shed 4 bases, J shed 2 bases, and the junction held 2 bases outside the gene matches. This CDR3 reads CASSKGLAAYNEQFF. The CDR3 nucleotides read TGTGCCAGCAGCAAGGGACTAGCGGCCTACAATGAGCAGTTCTTC.

The chain employs TRBV6-5 and TRBJ1-3; D is uncertain. This CDR3 comprises 15 residues. Between the trimmed V and J ends, which lost 4 bases and 0 bases, there was a span of 10 bases. Germline loops: CDR1 MNHEY, CDR2 SVGAGI. The CDR3: CASSSRGSSGNTIYF. The CDR3 region has the DNA TGTGCCAGCAGTTCCCGAGGCAGCTCTGGAAACACCATATATTTT.

J is TRBJ2-3 and V is TRBV30, with 8 bases fitting TRBD1. After removal of 2 bases from V and 4 bases from J, the junction contained 5 bases not matched to a gene. The CDR3 contains 14 residues. The germline V gene has CDR1 GTSNPN and CDR2 SVGIG (reference sequence). This CDR3 is CAWSKQGAADTQYF. The CDR3 nucleotides are TGTGCCTGGAGTAAGCAGGGGGCGGCAGATACGCAGTATTTT.

The chain links TRBV5-1 to TRBJ1-4; no clear D gene. CDR1 and CDR2 (germline): SGHRS, YFSETQ. Trimming stripped 0 bases from V and 5 bases from J, with 14 bases between. This CDR3 has 16 amino acids. CDR3 protein: CASSLGGRGSNEKLFF. CDR3 nucleotide sequence: TGCGCCAGCAGCTTGGGTGGTCGCGGCTCCAATGAAAAACTGTTTTTT.

The V gene is TRBV7-9, the J gene TRBJ1-2; 12 positions match TRBD1. After removal of 5 bases from V and 0 bases from J, the junction contained 10 bases not matched to a gene. Looked up from germline, CDR1 is SEHNR and CDR2 is FQNEAQ (reference sequence). The length of the CDR3 is 18 residues. CDR3 amino acids: CASSPGGDRGRANYGYTF. The CDR3 DNA reads TGTGCCAGCAGCCCCGGGGGGGACAGGGGGCGAGCTAACTATGGCTACACCTTC. Together with reference TRBV7-9 and TRBJ1-2, the CDR3 gives the full variable domain: DTGVSQNPRHKITKRGQNVTFRCDPISEHNRLYWYRQTLGQGPEFLTYFQNEAQLEKSRLLSDRFSAERPKGSFSTLEIQRTEQGDSAMYLCASSPGGDRGRANYGYTFGSGTRLTVV.

This clone was picked up a small number of times. V and J are TRBV13 and TRBJ1-6, with unresolved D. Deletions cut 4 bases from V and 0 bases from J, with 7 bases between. The CDR3 totals 15 residues. The V gene's germline CDR1 is PRHDT and CDR2 FYEKMQ (reference sequence). The CDR3 coding sequence is TGTGCCAGCAGCTCCTACTCCTCCTATAATTCACCCCTCCACTTT. As protein: CASSSYSSYNSPLHF.

The chain employs TRBV28 and TRBJ2-1, with 9 bases aligning to TRBD2. The CDR3 covers 14 residues. V dropped 7 bases and J dropped 6; count of bases not matched to a gene: 7. Per germline, CDR1 MDHEN and CDR2 SYDVKM. The CDR3 bases are TGTGCCAGCACAGCGGGGGGATTTGTCAATGAGCAGTTCTTC. This sequence encodes CASTAGGFVNEQFF.

The rearrangement uses TRBV5-1 and TRBJ2-3; 9 bases are shared with TRBD2. Per germline, CDR1 SGHRS and CDR2 YFSETQ. Germline trimming cut 2 bases from V and 5 bases from J; bases unmatched to any gene: 6. The CDR3 extends over 15 amino acids. The CDR3 coding sequence is TGCGCCAGCAGCTTCGGGCGGGGGGGCCAAGATACGCAGTATTTT. This gives the protein CASSFGRGGQDTQYF.

The V gene is TRBV27, the J gene TRBJ2-2; 7 nucleotides match TRBD1. The trim removed 5 bases at V and 4 bases at J, leaving 7 bases unmatched. Germline CDR1 and CDR2: MNHEY and SMNVEV (reference sequence). This CDR3 spans 15 amino acids. CDR3 coding DNA: TGTGCCAGCAGTCTGGGCGACAGGGCCACCGGGGAGCTGTTTTTT. Protein sequence: CASSLGDRATGELFF.

This clone was counted a few times. J is TRBJ1-1 and V is TRBV27; 8 nucleotides match TRBD1. CDR1 is MNHEY and CDR2 is SMNVEV in the germline V gene (reference sequence). The trim removed 6 bases at V and 5 bases at J, leaving 14 bases unmatched. CDR3 length equals 16 residues. The CDR3 sequence is CASSRRWGRGQTEAFF. The CDR3 DNA sequence: TGTGCCAGCAGCCGCCGTTGGGGCAGGGGGCAGACTGAAGCTTTCTTT.

The chain recombines TRBV5-6 with TRBJ1-6; D ambiguous. Germline-derived CDR1 and CDR2 are SGHDT and YYEEEE. V lost 0 bases, J lost 0 bases, and 10 bases lay in between. The CDR3 is 17 residues long. CDR3 DNA sequence: TGTGCCAGCAGCTTGGACAGCCTTAGCTCCTATAATTCACCCCTCCACTTT. Encoded protein: CASSLDSLSSYNSPLHF. The whole variable domain, remainder taken from reference TRBV5-6 and TRBJ1-6, is DAGVTQSPTHLIKTRGQQVTLRCSPKSGHDTVSWYQQALGQGPQFIFQYYEEEERQRGNFPDRFSGHQFPNYSSELNVNALLLGDSALYLCASSLDSLSSYNSPLHFGNGTRLTVT.

The rearrangement joins TRBV21-1 to TRBJ1-5; TRBD1 is taken as the D call from the table, unchecked against the DNA. TRBV21-1 represents a pseudogene. The CDR3 spans 18 residues. The DNA of the CDR3 is TGTGCCAGCAGCAGACTCGTCTTATGGACAGTTTCTAATCAGCCCCAGCATTTT. Translation gives CASSRLVLWTVSNQPQHF.

J is TRBJ1-1 and V is TRBV18; D perhaps matches TRBD1 (6 bases). Germline V gene data show CDR1 as KGHSH and CDR2 as LQKENI. The CDR3 has 14 residues. Trimming pared 0 bases from V and 7 bases from J, leaving 12 bases between. The CDR3 coding sequence is TGTGCCAGCTCACCACCGGACAGATTCGGTGAAGCTTTCTTT. This gives the protein CASSPPDRFGEAFF.

V gene TRBV5-1 combines with J gene TRBJ2-7, with 7 bases aligning to TRBD1. V lost 5 bases, J lost 0 bases, and 11 bases stayed unmatched. Germline assignment: CDR1 SGHRS and CDR2 YFSETQ. The CDR3 length is 16 residues. The DNA of the CDR3 is TGCGCCAGCAGATTTCGACAGGGCCTAACCTCCTACGAGCAGTACTTC. This translates into CASRFRQGLTSYEQYF.

Many counts were recorded for this clone. This rearrangement joins TRBV28 to TRBJ1-6; D is unresolved. In germline, CDR1 is MDHEN, CDR2 SYDVKM. Deletions cut 6 bases from V and 2 bases from J, with 8 bases between. The CDR3 loop spans 14 amino acids. CDR3: CASSELAYNSPLHF. The CDR3, as DNA: TGTGCCAGCAGCGAACTGGCCTATAATTCACCCCTCCACTTT.

The chain links TRBV6-5 to TRBJ2-7, with D maybe TRBD1 (6 bases). V lost 6 bases, J lost 4 bases, and 19 bases lay in between. This CDR3 is built from 15 residues. From germline, CDR1 is MNHEY and CDR2 SVGAGI. The DNA for the CDR3 is TGTGCCAGCAGCCGGACTGGACAGATTAGTTACGAGCAGTACTTC. It specifies CASSRTGQISYEQYF.

V is TRBV5-5 and J is TRBJ1-1; D unresolved. CDR1 and CDR2 (germline): SGHKS, YYEKEE (reference sequence). The CDR3 has 12 amino acids. Trimming shortened V by 5 bases and J by 11 bases, and 16 bases separated the two germline ends. The CDR3 region has the DNA TGTGCCAGCAGATCCCAGTCCGTAACGGCTTTCTTT. Its protein product is CASRSQSVTAFF. The variable domain in full, with the rest retrieved from reference TRBV5-5 and TRBJ1-1, is DAGVTQSPTHLIKTRGQQVTLRCSPISGHKSVSWYQQVLGQGPQFIFQYYEKEERGRGNFPDRFSARQFPNYSSELNVNALLLGDSALYLCASRSQSVTAFFGQGTRLTVV.

There are a few counts of this clone. V usage is TRBV6-1 and J usage is TRBJ2-3; TRBD1 agrees at 10 bases. Unmatched junction bases numbered 9, after V lost 4 bases and J lost 2 bases. The germline gives CDR1 MNHNS, CDR2 SASEGT. This CDR3 has 17 residues. CDR3 sequence (DNA): TGTGCCAGCAGTGCAATGCTGGGACAGGGGTTCACAGATACGCAGTATTTT. Translating it yields CASSAMLGQGFTDTQYF.

V is TRBV27 and J is TRBJ1-1; D is unresolved. In germline, CDR1 is MNHEY, CDR2 SMNVEV (reference sequence). CDR3 length equals 14 residues. V lost 1 base, J lost 0 bases, and 6 bases lay in between. The CDR3 DNA reads TGTGCCAGCAGTTTATACGGGATGAACACTGAAGCTTTCTTT. This codes for CASSLYGMNTEAFF.

This chain uses TRBV5-4 with TRBJ2-1, with TRBD1 matching 8 bases. Germline V gives CDR1 SGHNT, CDR2 YYREEE (reference sequence). Unmatched junction bases numbered 6, after V lost 5 bases and J lost 5 bases. This CDR3 is 14 amino acids long. The CDR3 is CASSTRGPDNEQFF. The CDR3, as DNA: TGTGCCAGCAGTACCAGGGGGCCCGACAATGAGCAGTTCTTC.

This clone was detected a few times. The rearrangement joins TRBV10-2 to TRBJ1-6; TRBD1 might be the D (5 bases). V was clipped by 0 bases and J by 1 base, with 10 bases between them. Germline V gives CDR1 WSHSY, CDR2 SAAADI. The CDR3 length is 17 residues. The CDR3 loop is CASSESPPGSYNSPLHF. CDR3 nucleotides: TGCGCCAGCAGTGAGTCGCCCCCAGGGTCCTATAATTCACCCCTCCACTTT.

J is TRBJ2-3 and V is TRBV28, with a weak D call TRBD1 (6 bases). CDR1 and CDR2 (germline): MDHEN, SYDVKM. This CDR3 has 19 amino acids. V dropped 2 bases and J dropped 5 bases, with 26 bases sitting between them. The CDR3, as DNA: TGTGCCAGCAGTTTAAGAGGGGTAGGGGGAAGGGCCCCCCAAGATACGCAGTATTTT. Protein sequence: CASSLRGVGGRAPQDTQYF. The complete variable domain, with remaining parts taken from reference TRBV28 and TRBJ2-3, reads DVKVTQSSRYLVKRTGEKVFLECVQDMDHENMFWYRQDPGLGLRLIYFSYDVKMKEKGDIPEGYSVSREKKERFSLILESASTNQTSMYLCASSLRGVGGRAPQDTQYFGPGTRLTVL.

The chain joins TRBV28 to TRBJ1-5, with unresolved D. V lost 2 bases, J lost 0 bases, and 11 bases lay in between. From germline, CDR1 is MDHEN and CDR2 SYDVKM. CDR3 length equals 16 residues. The CDR3 loop reads CASSLLSRLSNQPQHF. As DNA, the CDR3 is TGTGCCAGCAGTTTACTTTCTAGACTTAGCAATCAGCCCCAGCATTTT.

The CDR3 region is CATSDSDRGGYSNQPQHF. DNA for the CDR3: TGTGCCACCAGTGATTCTGACAGGGGCGGCTATAGCAATCAGCCCCAGCATTTT. The chain links TRBV24-1 to TRBJ1-5; 8 bases fit TRBD1. V lost 2 bases to trimming and J lost 0 bases; unmatched junction nucleotides: 8. The CDR3 has 18 residues. The germline V gene encodes CDR1 KGHDR and CDR2 SFDVKD.

The rearrangement joins TRBV7-9 to TRBJ2-1; D might be TRBD2 (7 bases). CDR1 SEHNR and CDR2 FQNEAQ come from the germline V gene (reference sequence). V was trimmed by 7 bases and J by 2 bases, leaving 21 bases between them. There are 17 residues in the CDR3. The DNA for the CDR3 is TGTGCCAGCAACCCGGGGGGCACCCGATCCGCCTACAATGAGCAGTTCTTC. This encodes CASNPGGTRSAYNEQFF.